A selection of T cell receptor beta chains follows, all from one sample in a study of T-cell reconstitution after alpha-beta-depleted transplantation in children. TCRdb used MiXCR to reprocess the PCR reads, holding one entry per CDR3 protein. The data hold 400,000 to 500,000 distinct CDR3 sequences, with around 9.9% observed a single time. The input for sequencing was PBMCs from the stem cell graft donor, taken from the stem cell graft. The receptors come from a human donor who donated a stem cell graft to a child with acute myeloid leukemia. The CDR3 runs from the conserved cysteine through the conserved F or W. The order of the fields is J gene, V gene, D gene, CDR3 length, clone size, CDR3 protein, CDR3 DNA. A D gene is named only where the DNA matches it firmly. Size is omitted from some rows. Given values are once, few, many or a class for expanded clones.

>TRBJ2-4|TRBV12-3/TRBV12-4|TRBD1|15|few
CASSTGDRAKNIQYF
TGTGCCAGCAGCACAGGGGACCGGGCCAAAAACATTCAGTACTTC
>TRBJ2-1|TRBV5-1|.|15|.
CASSLTGERGNEQFF
TGCGCCAGCAGCCTGACTGGTGAGCGAGGGAATGAGCAGTTCTTC
>TRBJ2-1|TRBV29-1|.|14|few
CSVERSDTYNEQFF
TGCAGCGTTGAGCGTAGCGACACCTACAATGAGCAGTTCTTC
>TRBJ1-2|TRBV9|TRBD1|16|.
CASSGVGQGAYYGYTF
TGTGCCAGCAGCGGCGTGGGACAGGGGGCTTACTATGGCTACACCTTC
>TRBJ2-2|TRBV10-3|.|14|many
CAISGGDHTGELFF
TGTGCCATCAGTGGAGGGGATCACACCGGGGAGCTGTTTTTT
>TRBJ2-1|TRBV6-2/TRBV6-3|.|20|.
CATLGVHRRWEKGSYNEQFF
TGTGCCACCTTGGGTGTGCACCGGAGGTGGGAGAAGGGCTCCTACAATGAGCAGTTCTTC
>TRBJ1-3|TRBV12-3/TRBV12-4|.|14|few
CASTRGSSGNTIYF
TGTGCCAGCACCCGGGGCAGCTCTGGAAACACCATATATTTT
>TRBJ2-7|TRBV18|.|17|.
CASSPRELSGATYEQYF
TGTGCCAGCTCACCACGGGAATTGTCGGGGGCGACCTACGAGCAGTACTTC
>TRBJ2-7|TRBV7-2|TRBD1|14|.
CASSMGRGRSEQYF
TGTGCCAGCAGTATGGGCAGGGGGCGCAGTGAGCAGTACTTC
>TRBJ2-7|TRBV12-3/TRBV12-4|TRBD1|14|.
CASSNRGASYEQYF
TGTGCCAGCAGCAACAGGGGGGCTTCCTACGAGCAGTACTTC
>TRBJ2-2|TRBV6-1|.|13|.
CASSETGARELFF
TGTGCCAGCAGTGAAACCGGGGCCCGGGAGCTGTTTTTT
>TRBJ1-2|TRBV6-5|TRBD1|16|few
CASSYTSDRADNGYTF
TGTGCCAGCAGTTACACATCGGACAGGGCAGATAACGGCTACACCTTC
>TRBJ2-1|TRBV9|.|13|many
CASSVQGRNEQFF
TGTGCCAGCAGCGTACAAGGCCGGAATGAGCAGTTCTTC
>TRBJ2-1|TRBV19|TRBD1|13|few
CASSGTGSNEQFF
TGTGCCTCCTCCGGGACAGGTTCCAATGAGCAGTTCTTC
>TRBJ1-5|TRBV4-1|.|13|few
CASSQLGNQPQHF
TGCGCCAGCAGCCAATTGGGGAATCAGCCCCAGCATTTT
>TRBJ2-1|TRBV2|TRBD2|15|many
CASRRSGGAYNEQFF
TGTGCCAGCAGAAGGAGCGGGGGGGCCTACAATGAGCAGTTCTTC
>TRBJ2-3|TRBV5-1|.|15|.
CASSLGRAREDTQYF
TGCGCCAGCAGCTTGGGCAGGGCCCGGGAAGATACGCAGTATTTT
>TRBJ1-5|TRBV12-5|TRBD1|20|.
CASGLANAVRDRGREQPQHF
TGTGCTAGTGGTTTGGCGAACGCCGTCCGGGACAGGGGGCGAGAACAGCCCCAGCATTTT
>TRBJ1-3|TRBV5-5|.|15|.
CASSLGPNSGNTIYF
TGTGCCAGCAGCTTGGGACCGAACTCTGGAAACACCATATATTTT
>TRBJ2-5|TRBV4-1|TRBD1|15|many
CASSPLGTGMETQYF
TGCGCCAGCAGCCCGCTGGGGACAGGGATGGAGACCCAGTACTTC
>TRBJ2-6|TRBV11-2|.|16|many
CASSLASGNGANVLTF
TGTGCCAGCAGCTTAGCGTCGGGGAATGGGGCCAACGTCCTGACTTTC
>TRBJ1-1|TRBV5-5|.|14|.
CASSFQTGLTEAFF
TGTGCCAGCAGCTTCCAGACAGGTCTCACTGAAGCTTTCTTT
>TRBJ2-3|TRBV20-1|TRBD2|13|few
CSAWEGVTDTQYF
TGCAGTGCTTGGGAGGGCGTCACAGATACGCAGTATTTT
>TRBJ2-3|TRBV6-5|.|16|few
CASSYVVRGSTDTQYF
TGTGCCAGCAGTTATGTTGTCCGGGGGTCCACAGATACGCAGTATTTT
>TRBJ2-7|TRBV20-1|.|13|.
CSASSPGTYEQYF
TGCAGTGCTAGCTCGCCAGGAACCTACGAGCAGTACTTC
>TRBJ2-6|TRBV4-2|.|15|few
CASVQDPGGANVLTF
TGTGCCAGCGTACAGGATCCTGGGGGGGCCAACGTCCTGACTTTC
>TRBJ1-4|TRBV5-8|TRBD1|14|.
CASSAGTGGEKLFF
TGTGCCAGCAGCGCCGGGACAGGGGGTGAAAAACTGTTTTTT
>TRBJ1-1|TRBV12-3/TRBV12-4|TRBD1|12|few
CASSRGQAEAFF
TGTGCCAGCAGTAGAGGACAGGCTGAAGCTTTCTTT
>TRBJ1-1|TRBV20-1|.|15|.
CSARDLLSTGTEAFF
TGCAGTGCTAGAGACCTCCTATCCACGGGCACTGAAGCTTTCTTT